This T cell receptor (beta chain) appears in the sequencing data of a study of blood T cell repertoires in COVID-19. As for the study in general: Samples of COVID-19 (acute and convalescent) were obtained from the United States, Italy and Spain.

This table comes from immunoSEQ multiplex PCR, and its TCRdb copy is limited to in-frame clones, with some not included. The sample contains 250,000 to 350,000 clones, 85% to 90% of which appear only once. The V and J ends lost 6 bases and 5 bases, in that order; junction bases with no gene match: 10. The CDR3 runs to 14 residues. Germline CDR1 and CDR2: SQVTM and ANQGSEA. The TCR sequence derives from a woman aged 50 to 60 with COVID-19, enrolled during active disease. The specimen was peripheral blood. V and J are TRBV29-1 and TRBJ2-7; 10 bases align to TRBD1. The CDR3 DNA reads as TGCAGCGTCCAGCCGGGACAGGGGTTCAACGAGCAGTACTTC. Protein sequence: CSVQPGQGFNEQYF.